Shown below are 4 T cell receptor beta chains from a single sample sequenced in a study of molecular identifiers for immune sequencing clone quantification. Via MiXCR, TCRdb re-called the PCR reads, giving one row per CDR3 protein. The sample shows hundreds of thousands of distinct CDR3 sequences, 25% of them seen only once. Sequencing was carried out using naive CD8+ T cells from blood, with Jurkat cell RNA spiked in. Regarding subset: FACS-sorted CD8+CD4-CCR7+CD45RA+ naive T cells. The origin of the receptors is a human donor in good health. Some libraries in this study had Jurkat cell RNA spiked in.

This clonotype was seen more than once but under ten times. The chain is built from TRBV28 and TRBJ2-5; D remains ambiguous. The germline V gene encodes CDR1 MDHEN and CDR2 SYDVKM. The CDR3 contains 16 residues. Trimming shortened V by 2 bases and J by 5 bases, and 18 bases separated the two germline ends. The chain's CDR3 is CASSLGPGIIGETQYF. The CDR3 DNA is TGTGCCAGCAGTTTAGGGCCAGGAATAATCGGGGAGACCCAGTACTTC.

This chain joins TRBV30 and TRBJ2-1, with D possibly matching TRBD2 (7 bases). Trimming stripped 5 bases from V and 9 bases from J, with 11 bases between. The CDR3 covers 11 residues. Germline V gene data show CDR1 as GTSNPN and CDR2 as SVGIG (reference sequence). The CDR3 DNA follows: TGTGCCTGGGGGGGGGGGCTTGAGCAGTTCTTC. The encoded protein is CAWGGGLEQFF.

In its sample, this clonotype was seen many times. The CDR3 DNA reads as TGTGCCTGGAGTGTTTCTGACCCGAGGTGGACTGAAGCTTTCTTT. It translates to CAWSVSDPRWTEAFF. J is TRBJ1-1 and V is TRBV30; no firm D call. With 0 bases removed from V and 5 bases from J, the gap between germline ends came to 16 bases. The CDR3 consists of 15 residues. CDR1 and CDR2 (germline): GTSNPN, SVGIG (reference sequence).

In its sample, this clonotype was seen many times. The chain is built from TRBV6-2 or TRBV6-3 and TRBJ1-1; 9 bases align to TRBD1. Trimming at V came to 5 bases and at J to 0 bases, leaving 4 bases not matched to a gene. The germline V gene has CDR1 MNHEY and CDR2 SVGEGT. This CDR3 comprises 15 residues. This CDR3 is CASSPWDRVNTEAFF. DNA of the CDR3: TGTGCCAGCAGTCCCTGGGACAGGGTGAACACTGAAGCTTTCTTT.